This T cell receptor (beta chain) came from a study of OX40 agonist ivuxolimab in advanced cancers. The overall study: Dose-escalation patients' cancers were hepatocellular carcinoma, melanoma, renal cell or head and neck cancer.

This table comes from immunoSEQ multiplex PCR, and its TCRdb copy is limited to in-frame clones, with some not included. The table records about 83,000 clones, approximately 88% of them present only once. Study-level points and caveats: The antigen specificity of the peripheral T cells (those that were expanded) was not determined. At doses 0.1 to 3.0 mg/kg, CD4+ and CD8+ clones expanded. The average count of expanded clones was higher among CD8+ T cells than among CD4+.

A remark on this clone: Its cognate antigen is unknown.

Germline CDR1 is SGHNT and CDR2 is YENEEA. The CDR3 is 15 residues long. V was cut by 3 bases and J by 7 bases, with 16 bases left in between. The rearrangement joins TRBV11-3 to TRBJ2-4; D might be TRBD1 (7 bases). The TCR sequence derives from an adult with an advanced solid tumor such as melanoma, head and neck, liver or kidney cancer. Sequences were derived from CD4+ or CD8+ T cells sorted from blood, sampled in a trial of the OX40 agonist ivuxolimab. The CDR3 DNA sequence: TGTGCCAGCAGCTTGTCCGGGACAGCGGGCAACATTCAGTACTTC. Translated: CASSLSGTAGNIQYF.